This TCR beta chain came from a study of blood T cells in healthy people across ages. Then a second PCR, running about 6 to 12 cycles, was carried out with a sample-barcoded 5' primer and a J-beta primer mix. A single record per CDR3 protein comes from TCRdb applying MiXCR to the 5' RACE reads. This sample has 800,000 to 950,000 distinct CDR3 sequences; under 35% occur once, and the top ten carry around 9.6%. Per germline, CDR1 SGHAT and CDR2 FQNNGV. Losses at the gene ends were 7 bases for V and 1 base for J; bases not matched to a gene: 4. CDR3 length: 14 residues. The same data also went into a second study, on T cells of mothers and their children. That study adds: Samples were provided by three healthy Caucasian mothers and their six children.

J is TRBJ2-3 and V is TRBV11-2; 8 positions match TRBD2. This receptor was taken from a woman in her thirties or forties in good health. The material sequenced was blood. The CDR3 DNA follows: TGTGCCAGCACCTTTAGCGGGGGCACAGATACGCAGTATTTT. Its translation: CASTFSGGTDTQYF.